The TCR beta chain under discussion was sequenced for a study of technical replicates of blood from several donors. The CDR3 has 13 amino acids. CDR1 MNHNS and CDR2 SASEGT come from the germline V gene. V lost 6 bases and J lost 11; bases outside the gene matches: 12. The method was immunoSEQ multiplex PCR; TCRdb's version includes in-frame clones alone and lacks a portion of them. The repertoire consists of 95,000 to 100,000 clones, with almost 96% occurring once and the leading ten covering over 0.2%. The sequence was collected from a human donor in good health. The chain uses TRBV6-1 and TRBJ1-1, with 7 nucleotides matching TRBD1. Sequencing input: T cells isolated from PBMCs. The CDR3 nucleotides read TGTGCCAGCAGGCCCCCAGGGGGAGGTCAGGCTTTCTTT. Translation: CASRPPGGGQAFF.